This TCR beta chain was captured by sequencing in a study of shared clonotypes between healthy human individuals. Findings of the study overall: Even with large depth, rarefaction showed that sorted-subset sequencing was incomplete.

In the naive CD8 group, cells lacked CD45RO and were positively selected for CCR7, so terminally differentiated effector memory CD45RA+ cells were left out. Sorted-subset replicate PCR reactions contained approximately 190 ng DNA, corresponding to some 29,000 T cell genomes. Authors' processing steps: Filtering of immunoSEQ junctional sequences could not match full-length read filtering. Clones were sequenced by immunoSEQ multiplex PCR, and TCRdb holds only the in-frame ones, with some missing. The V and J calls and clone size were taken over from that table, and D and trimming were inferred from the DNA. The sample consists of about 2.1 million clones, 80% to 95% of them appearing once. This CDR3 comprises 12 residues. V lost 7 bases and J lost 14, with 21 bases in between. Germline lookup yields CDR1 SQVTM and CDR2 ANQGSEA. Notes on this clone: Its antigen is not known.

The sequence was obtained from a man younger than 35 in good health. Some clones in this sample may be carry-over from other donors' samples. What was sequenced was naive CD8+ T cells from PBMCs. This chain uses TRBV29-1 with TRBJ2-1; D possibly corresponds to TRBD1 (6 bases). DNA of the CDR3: TGCAGCGCTGTCGACAGGTGGGGTGTGAAGTTCTTC. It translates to CSAVDRWGVKFF.